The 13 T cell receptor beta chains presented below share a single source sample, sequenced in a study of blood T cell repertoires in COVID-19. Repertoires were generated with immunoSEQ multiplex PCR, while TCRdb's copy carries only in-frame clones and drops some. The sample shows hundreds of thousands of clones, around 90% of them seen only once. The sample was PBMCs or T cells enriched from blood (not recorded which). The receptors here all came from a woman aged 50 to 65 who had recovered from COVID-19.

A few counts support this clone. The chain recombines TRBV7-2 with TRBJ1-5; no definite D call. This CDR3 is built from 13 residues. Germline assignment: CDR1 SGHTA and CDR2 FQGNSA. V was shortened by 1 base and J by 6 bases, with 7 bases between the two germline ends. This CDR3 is CASSLDPSQPQHF. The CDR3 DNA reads TGTGCCAGCAGCTTAGATCCTAGTCAGCCCCAGCATTTT.

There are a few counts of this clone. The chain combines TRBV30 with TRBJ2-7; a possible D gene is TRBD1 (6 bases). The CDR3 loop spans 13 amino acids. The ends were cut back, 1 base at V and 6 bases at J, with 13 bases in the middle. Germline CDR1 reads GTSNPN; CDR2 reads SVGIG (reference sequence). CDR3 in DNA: TGTGCCTGGAGTGACAGGGTCGACTCCGAGCAGTACTTC. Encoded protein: CAWSDRVDSEQYF.

This CDR3 reads CASSQGRAPYNEQFF. The CDR3 DNA reads as TGTGCCAGCAGCCAGGGGAGGGCCCCCTACAATGAGCAGTTCTTC. The chain is built from TRBV27 and TRBJ2-1; weak D call: TRBD2 (7 bases). CDR3 size: 15 residues. Between the trimmed V and J ends, which lost 6 bases and 2 bases, there was a span of 14 bases. CDR1 MNHEY and CDR2 SMNVEV come from the germline V gene (reference sequence).

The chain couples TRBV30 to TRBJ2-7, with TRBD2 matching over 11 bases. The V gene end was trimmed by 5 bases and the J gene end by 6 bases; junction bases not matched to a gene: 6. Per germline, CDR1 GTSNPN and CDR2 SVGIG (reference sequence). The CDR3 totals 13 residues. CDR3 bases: TGTGCCTGGGATACTAGCGGGAGTACCGAGCAGTACTTC. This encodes CAWDTSGSTEQYF.

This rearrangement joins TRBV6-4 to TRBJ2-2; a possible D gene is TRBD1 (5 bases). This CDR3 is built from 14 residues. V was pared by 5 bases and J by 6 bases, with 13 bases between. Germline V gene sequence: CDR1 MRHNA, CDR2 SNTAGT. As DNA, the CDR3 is TGTGCCAGCAGTAACCAGGGTACGGCCGGGGAGCTGTTTTTT. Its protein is CASSNQGTAGELFF.

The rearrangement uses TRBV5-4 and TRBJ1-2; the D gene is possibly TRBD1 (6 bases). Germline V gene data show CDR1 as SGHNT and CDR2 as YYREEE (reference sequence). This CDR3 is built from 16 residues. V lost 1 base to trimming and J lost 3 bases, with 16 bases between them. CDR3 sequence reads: CASSLPLEGVDYGYTF. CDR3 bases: TGTGCCAGCAGCTTGCCCTTAGAGGGGGTAGACTATGGCTACACCTTC.

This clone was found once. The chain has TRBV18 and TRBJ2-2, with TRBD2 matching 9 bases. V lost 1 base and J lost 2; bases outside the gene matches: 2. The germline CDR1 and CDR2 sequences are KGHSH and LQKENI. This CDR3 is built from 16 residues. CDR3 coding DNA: TGTGCCAGCTCACCACTTAGCGGGAGTAACACCGGGGAGCTGTTTTTT. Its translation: CASSPLSGSNTGELFF.

This CDR3 reads CASSLDGTGANTIYF. The CDR3 DNA sequence: TGTGCCAGCAGCTTGGATGGGACAGGGGCCAACACCATATATTTT. This chain uses TRBV5-4 with TRBJ1-3, with 10 bases lining up with TRBD1. Per the germline V gene, CDR1 is SGHNT and CDR2 is YYREEE (reference sequence). The CDR3 consists of 15 residues. V shed 0 bases and J 7 bases; nucleotides not matched to a gene: 4.

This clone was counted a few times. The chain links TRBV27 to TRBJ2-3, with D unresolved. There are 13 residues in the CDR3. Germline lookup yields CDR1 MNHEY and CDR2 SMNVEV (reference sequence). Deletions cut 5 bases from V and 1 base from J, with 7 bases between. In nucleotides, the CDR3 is TGTGCCAGCAGTATCCCGGGCACAGATACGCAGTATTTT. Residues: CASSIPGTDTQYF.

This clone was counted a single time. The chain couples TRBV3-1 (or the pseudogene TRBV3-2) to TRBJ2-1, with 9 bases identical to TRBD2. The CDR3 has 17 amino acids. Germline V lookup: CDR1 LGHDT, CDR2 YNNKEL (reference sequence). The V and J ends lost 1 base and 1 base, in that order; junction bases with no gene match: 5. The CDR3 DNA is TGTGCCAGCAGCCAAGGTCCAGCGGGAGGATCCTACAATGAGCAGTTCTTC. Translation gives CASSQGPAGGSYNEQFF.

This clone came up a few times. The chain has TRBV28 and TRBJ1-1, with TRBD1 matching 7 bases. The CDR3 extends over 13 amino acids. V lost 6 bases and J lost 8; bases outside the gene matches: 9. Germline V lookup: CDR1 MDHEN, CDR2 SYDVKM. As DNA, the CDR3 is TGTGCCAGCAGGACACCGGACAGGTCCGAAGCTTTCTTT. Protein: CASRTPDRSEAFF.

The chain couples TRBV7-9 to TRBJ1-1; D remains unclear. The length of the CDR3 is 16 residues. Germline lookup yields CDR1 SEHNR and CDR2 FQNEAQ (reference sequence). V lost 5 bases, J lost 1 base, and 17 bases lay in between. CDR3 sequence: CASSPPSWAGNTEAFF. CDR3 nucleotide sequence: TGTGCCAGCAGCCCCCCGTCTTGGGCCGGGAACACTGAAGCTTTCTTT.

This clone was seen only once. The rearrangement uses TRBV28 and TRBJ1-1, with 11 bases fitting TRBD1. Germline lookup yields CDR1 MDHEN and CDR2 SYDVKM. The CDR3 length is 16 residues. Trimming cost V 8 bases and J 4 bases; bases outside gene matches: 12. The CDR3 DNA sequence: TGTGCCAGCGGCCGGGACAGGGGGACTTTTGGCACTGAAGCTTTCTTT. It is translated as CASGRDRGTFGTEAFF.